This TCR beta chain was sequenced during a study of cytomegalovirus exposure and HLA in healthy donors. The PCR had 60 Vbeta and 13 Jbeta primers. TCRdb's table, derived via immunoSEQ multiplex PCR, lists solely in-frame clones and lacks some. The data contain 150,000 to 200,000 clones, just under 80% of them singletons. Germline V lookup: CDR1 MNHNS, CDR2 SASEGT. The CDR3 has 15 amino acids. The V and J ends lost 0 bases and 4 bases respectively, with 12 bases between them. This clonotype was sampled from a woman between 50 and 59 years old in good health and CMV-seronegative. Sequences were obtained from PBMCs. The rearrangement joins TRBV6-1 to TRBJ1-2, with D tentatively TRBD1 (6 bases). In nucleotides, the CDR3 is TGTGCCAGCAGTGAAGCATCGGGGGGCGGCTATGGCTACACCTTC. It specifies CASSEASGGGYGYTF.